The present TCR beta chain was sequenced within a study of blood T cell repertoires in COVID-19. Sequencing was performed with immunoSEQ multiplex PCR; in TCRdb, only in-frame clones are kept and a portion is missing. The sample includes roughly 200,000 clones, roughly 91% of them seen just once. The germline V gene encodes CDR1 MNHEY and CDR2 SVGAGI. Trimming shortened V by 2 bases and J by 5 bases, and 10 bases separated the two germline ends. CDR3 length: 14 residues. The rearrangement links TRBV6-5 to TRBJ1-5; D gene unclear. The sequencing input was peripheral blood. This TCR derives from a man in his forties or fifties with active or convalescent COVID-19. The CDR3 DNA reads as TGTGCCAGCAGTTACGAGTCGAGTTATCAGCCCCAGCATTTT. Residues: CASSYESSYQPQHF.